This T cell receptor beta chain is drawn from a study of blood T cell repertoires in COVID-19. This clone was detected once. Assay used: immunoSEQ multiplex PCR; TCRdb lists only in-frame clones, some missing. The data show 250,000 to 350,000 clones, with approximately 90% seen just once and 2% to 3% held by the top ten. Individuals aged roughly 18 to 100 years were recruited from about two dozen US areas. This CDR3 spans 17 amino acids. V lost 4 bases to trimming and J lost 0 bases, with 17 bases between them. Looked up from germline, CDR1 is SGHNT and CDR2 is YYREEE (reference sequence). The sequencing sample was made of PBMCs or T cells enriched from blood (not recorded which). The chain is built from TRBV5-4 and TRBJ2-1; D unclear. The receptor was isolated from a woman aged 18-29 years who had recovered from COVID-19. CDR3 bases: TGTGCCAGCAGCCCCATGTTCGCGATACCCTCCTACAATGAGCAGTTCTTC. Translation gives CASSPMFAIPSYNEQFF.